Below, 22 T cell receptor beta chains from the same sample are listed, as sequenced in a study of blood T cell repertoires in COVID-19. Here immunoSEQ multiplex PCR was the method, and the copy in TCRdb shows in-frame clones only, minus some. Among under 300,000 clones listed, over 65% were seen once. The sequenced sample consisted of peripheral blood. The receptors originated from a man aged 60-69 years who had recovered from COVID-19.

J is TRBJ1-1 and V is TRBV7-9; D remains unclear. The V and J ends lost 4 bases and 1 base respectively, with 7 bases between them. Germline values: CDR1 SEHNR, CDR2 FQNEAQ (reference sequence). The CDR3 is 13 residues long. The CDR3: CASSYRGNTEAFF. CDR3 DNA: TGTGCCAGCAGCTACCGGGGGAACACTGAAGCTTTCTTT.

The chain's CDR3 is CASSLGTGGYGYTF. CDR3 nucleotides: TGTGCCAGCAGCTTAGGGACAGGGGGCTATGGCTACACCTTC. The chain recombines TRBV5-6 with TRBJ1-2; 11 bases agree with TRBD1. This CDR3 has 14 residues. J lost 4 bases, V lost 2 bases, and 1 base had no gene match. Per germline, CDR1 SGHDT and CDR2 YYEEEE.

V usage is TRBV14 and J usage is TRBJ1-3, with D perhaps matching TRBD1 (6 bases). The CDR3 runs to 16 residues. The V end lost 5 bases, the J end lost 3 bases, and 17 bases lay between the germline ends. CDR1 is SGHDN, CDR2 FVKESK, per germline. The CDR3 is CASSLLTGKDGNTIYF. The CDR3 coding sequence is TGTGCCAGCAGCTTATTGACAGGAAAAGATGGAAACACCATATATTTT.

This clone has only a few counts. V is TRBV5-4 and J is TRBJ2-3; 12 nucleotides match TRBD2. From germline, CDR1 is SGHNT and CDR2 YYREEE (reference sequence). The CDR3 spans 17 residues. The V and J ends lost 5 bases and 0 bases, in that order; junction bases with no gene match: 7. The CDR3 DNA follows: TGTGCCAGCAGTCGTCTGACTAGCGGGAGAAGCACAGATACGCAGTATTTT. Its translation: CASSRLTSGRSTDTQYF.

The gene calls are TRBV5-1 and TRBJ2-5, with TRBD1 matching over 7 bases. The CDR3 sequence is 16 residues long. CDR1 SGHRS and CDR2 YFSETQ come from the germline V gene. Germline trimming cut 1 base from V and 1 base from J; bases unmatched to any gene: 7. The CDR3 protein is CASSLMGTASQETQYF. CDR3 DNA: TGCGCCAGCAGCTTGATGGGGACAGCCTCCCAAGAGACCCAGTACTTC.

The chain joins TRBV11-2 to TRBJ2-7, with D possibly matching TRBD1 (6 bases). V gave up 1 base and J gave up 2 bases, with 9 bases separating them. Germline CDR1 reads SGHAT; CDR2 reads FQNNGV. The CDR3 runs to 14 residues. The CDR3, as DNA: TGTGCCAGCAGCTTAGTCAGGGGAGCCTACGAGCAGTACTTC. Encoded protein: CASSLVRGAYEQYF.

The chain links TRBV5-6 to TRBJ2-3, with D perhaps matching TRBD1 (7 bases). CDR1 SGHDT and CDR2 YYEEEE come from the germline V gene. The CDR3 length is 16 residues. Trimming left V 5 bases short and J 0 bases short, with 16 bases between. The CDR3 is CASRRGETGSTDTQYF. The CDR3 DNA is TGTGCCAGCAGGAGGGGGGAGACAGGGAGCACAGATACGCAGTATTTT.

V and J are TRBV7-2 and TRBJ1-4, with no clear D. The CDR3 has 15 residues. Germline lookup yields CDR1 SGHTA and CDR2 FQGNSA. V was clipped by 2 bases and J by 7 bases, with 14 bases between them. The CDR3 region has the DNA TGTGCCAGCAGCTTAAGGTCAGCGATATCTGAAAAACTGTTTTTT. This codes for CASSLRSAISEKLFF.

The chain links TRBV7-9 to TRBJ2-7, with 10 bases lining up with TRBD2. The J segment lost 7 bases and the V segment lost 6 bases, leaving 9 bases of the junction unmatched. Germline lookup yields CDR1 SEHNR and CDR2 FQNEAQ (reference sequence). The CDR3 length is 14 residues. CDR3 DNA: TGTGCCAGCAGTAAGGACTTAGCGGGAGGAGAGCAGTACTTC. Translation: CASSKDLAGGEQYF.

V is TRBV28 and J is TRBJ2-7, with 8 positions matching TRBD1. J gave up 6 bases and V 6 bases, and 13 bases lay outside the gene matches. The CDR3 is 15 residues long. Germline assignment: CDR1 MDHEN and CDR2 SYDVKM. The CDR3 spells CASSPPAGGKGEQYF. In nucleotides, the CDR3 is TGTGCCAGCAGCCCCCCGGCAGGGGGCAAGGGCGAGCAGTACTTC.

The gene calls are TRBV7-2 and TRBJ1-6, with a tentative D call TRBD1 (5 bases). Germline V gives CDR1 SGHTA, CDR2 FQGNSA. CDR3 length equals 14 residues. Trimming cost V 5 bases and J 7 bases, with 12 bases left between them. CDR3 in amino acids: CASSLQGGNSPLHF. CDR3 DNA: TGTGCCAGCAGCCTTCAGGGTGGAAATTCACCCCTCCACTTT.

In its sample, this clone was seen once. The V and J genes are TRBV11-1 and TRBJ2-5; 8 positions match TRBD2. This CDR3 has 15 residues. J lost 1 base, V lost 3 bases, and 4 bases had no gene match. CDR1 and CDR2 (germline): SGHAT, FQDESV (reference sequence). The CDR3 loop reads CASSFSGGVQETQYF. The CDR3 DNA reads TGTGCCAGCAGCTTCTCGGGGGGGGTCCAAGAGACCCAGTACTTC.

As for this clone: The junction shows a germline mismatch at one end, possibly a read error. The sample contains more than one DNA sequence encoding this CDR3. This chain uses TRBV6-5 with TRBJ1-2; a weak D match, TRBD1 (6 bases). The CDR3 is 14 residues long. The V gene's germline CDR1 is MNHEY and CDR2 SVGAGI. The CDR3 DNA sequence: TGTGCCAGCAGTCCGGACAGAGGAAGCTATGGCTACACTTTC. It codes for CASSPDRGSYGYTF.

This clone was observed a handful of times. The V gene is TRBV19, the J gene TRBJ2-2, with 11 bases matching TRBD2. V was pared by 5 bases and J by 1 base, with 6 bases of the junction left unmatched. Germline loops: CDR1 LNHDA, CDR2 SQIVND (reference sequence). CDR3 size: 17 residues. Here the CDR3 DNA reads TGTGCCAGTAGTCTCTTCGGACTAGCGGGGAACACCGGGGAGCTGTTTTTT. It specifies CASSLFGLAGNTGELFF.

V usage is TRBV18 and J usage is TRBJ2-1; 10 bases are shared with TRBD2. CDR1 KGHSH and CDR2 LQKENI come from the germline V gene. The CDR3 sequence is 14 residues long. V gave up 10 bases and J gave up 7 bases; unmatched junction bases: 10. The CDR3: CANAVASGGNEQFF. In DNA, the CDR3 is TGTGCCAACGCCGTGGCTAGCGGGGGTAATGAGCAGTTCTTC.

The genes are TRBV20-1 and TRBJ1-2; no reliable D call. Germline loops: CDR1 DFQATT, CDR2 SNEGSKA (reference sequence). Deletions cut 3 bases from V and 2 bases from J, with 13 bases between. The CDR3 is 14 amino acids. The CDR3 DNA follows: TGCAGTGCTAGTGATCGGCAGAGGAACTATGGCTACACCTTC. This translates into CSASDRQRNYGYTF.

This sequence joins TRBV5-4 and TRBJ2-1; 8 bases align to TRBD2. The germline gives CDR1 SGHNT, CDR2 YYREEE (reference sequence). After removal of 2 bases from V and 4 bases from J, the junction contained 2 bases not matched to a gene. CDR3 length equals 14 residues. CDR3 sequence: CASSLGGRYNEQFF. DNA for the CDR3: TGTGCCAGCAGCTTAGGCGGGAGGTACAATGAGCAGTTCTTC.

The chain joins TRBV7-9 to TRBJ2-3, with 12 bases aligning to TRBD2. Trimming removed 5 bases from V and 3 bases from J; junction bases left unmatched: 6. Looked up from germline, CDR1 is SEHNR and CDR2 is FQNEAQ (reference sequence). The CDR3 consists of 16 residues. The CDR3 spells CASSRRTSGITDTQYF. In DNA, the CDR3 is TGTGCCAGCAGCCGACGGACTAGCGGGATAACAGATACGCAGTATTTT. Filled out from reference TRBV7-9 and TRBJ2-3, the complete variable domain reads DTGVSQNPRHKITKRGQNVTFRCDPISEHNRLYWYRQTLGQGPEFLTYFQNEAQLEKSRLLSDRFSAERPKGSFSTLEIQRTEQGDSAMYLCASSRRTSGITDTQYFGPGTRLTVL.

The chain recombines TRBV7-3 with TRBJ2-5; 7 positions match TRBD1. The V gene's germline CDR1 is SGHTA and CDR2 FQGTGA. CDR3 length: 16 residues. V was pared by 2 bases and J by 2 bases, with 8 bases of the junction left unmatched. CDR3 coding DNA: TGTGCCAGCAGCTTAGGGAAAGGGGGCGCGCAAGAGACCCAGTACTTC. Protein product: CASSLGKGGAQETQYF.

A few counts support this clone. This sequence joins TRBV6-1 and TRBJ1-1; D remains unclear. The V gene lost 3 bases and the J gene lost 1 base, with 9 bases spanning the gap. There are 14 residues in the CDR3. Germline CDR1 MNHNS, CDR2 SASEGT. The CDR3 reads CASSEAGKNTEAFF. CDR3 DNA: TGTGCCAGCAGTGAGGCAGGAAAGAACACTGAAGCTTTCTTT.

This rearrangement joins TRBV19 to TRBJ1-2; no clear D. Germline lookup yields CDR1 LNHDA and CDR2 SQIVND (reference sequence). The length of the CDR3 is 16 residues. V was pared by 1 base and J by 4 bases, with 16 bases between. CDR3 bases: TGTGCCAGTAGTATAGTCCGGGGTCCGGCATCCTATGGCTACACCTTC. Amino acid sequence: CASSIVRGPASYGYTF.

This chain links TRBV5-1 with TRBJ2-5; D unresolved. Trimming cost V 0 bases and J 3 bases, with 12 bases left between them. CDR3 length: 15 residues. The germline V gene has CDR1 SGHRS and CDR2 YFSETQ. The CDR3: CASSLVLAPEETQYF. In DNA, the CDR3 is TGCGCCAGCAGCTTGGTTCTGGCCCCAGAAGAGACCCAGTACTTC.